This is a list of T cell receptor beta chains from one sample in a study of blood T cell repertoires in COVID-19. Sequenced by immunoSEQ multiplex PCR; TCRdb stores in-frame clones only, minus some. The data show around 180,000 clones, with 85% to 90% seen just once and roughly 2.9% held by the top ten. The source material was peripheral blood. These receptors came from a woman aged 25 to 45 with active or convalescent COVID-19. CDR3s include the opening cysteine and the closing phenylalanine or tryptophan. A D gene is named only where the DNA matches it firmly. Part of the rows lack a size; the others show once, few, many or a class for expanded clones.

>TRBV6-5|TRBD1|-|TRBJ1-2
CASRAGTGGDYGYTF
TGTGCCAGCAGAGCCGGGACAGGGGGCGACTATGGCTACACCTTC
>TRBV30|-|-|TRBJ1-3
CAWSVLTGRDTIYF
TGTGCCTGGAGTGTACTTACAGGGCGCGACACCATATATTTT
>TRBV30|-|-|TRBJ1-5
CAWSGTVGRTPPTF
TGTGCCTGGAGTGGGACAGTTGGACGGACGCCCCCCACTTTT
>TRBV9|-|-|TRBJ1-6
CASSPSPPDSPLHF
TGTGCCAGCAGCCCTAGCCCTCCGGATTCACCCCTCCACTTT
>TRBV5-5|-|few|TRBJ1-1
CASSFSLAGLTEAFF
TGTGCCAGCAGCTTTTCTTTAGCAGGGCTCACTGAAGCTTTCTTT
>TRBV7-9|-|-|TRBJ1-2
CASSLARGFGYTF
TGTGCCAGCAGCTTAGCGAGAGGGTTCGGCTACACCTTC
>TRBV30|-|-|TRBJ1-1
CAWRWSGTSNTEAFF
TGTGCCTGGAGATGGTCAGGCACATCGAACACTGAAGCTTTCTTT
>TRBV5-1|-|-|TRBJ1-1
CASSLWGAPEAFF
TGCGCCAGCAGCTTGTGGGGCGCCCCTGAAGCTTTCTTT
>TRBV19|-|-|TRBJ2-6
CASTDRTRPGANVLTF
TGTGCCAGTACTGACAGGACCCGACCTGGGGCCAACGTCCTGACTTTC
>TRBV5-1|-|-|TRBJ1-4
CASSLSRVNNEKLFF
TGCGCCAGCAGCTTGTCCAGGGTAAATAATGAAAAACTGTTTTTT
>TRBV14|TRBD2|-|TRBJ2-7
CASSQESSGRGYEQYF
TGTGCCAGCAGCCAAGAGTCCAGCGGGAGGGGATACGAGCAGTACTTC
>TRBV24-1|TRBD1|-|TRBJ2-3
CATSLGGQGVADTQYF
TGTGCCACCAGCCTGGGGGGACAGGGAGTAGCAGATACGCAGTATTTT
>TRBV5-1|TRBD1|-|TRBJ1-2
CASSLVGQGANYGYTF
TGCGCCAGCAGCTTGGTGGGACAGGGGGCTAACTATGGCTACACCTTC
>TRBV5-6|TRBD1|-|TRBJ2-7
CASSLAGTGYDEQYF
TGTGCCAGCAGCTTGGCCGGGACAGGGTACGACGAGCAGTACTTC
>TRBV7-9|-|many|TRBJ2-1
CASSLDPGPEQFF
TGTGCCAGCAGCTTAGATCCTGGCCCTGAGCAGTTCTTC
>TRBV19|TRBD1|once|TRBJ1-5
CASTTDRQGYSNQPQHF
TGTGCCAGTACCACCGACCGACAGGGTTATAGCAATCAGCCCCAGCATTTT
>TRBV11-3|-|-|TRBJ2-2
CASSSRGGELFF
TGTGCCAGCAGCTCGCGGGGCGGGGAGCTGTTTTTT
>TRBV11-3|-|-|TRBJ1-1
CASSSQVLNTEAFF
TGTGCCAGCAGCTCACAGGTGTTGAACACTGAAGCTTTCTTT
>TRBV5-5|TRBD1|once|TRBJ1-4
CASSVGQGRSNEKLFF
TGTGCCAGCAGCGTAGGACAGGGCAGATCTAATGAAAAACTGTTTTTT
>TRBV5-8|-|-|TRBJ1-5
CASSLFYRSNQPQHF
TGTGCCAGCAGCTTGTTTTACAGGAGTAATCAGCCCCAGCATTTT
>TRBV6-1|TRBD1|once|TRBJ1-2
CASSETGGFGYTF
TGTGCCAGCAGTGAGACAGGGGGTTTTGGCTACACCTTC
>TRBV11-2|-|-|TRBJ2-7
CASSLDRQGGYEQYF
TGTGCCAGCAGCTTAGATCGCCAGGGAGGATACGAGCAGTACTTC
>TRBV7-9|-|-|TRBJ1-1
CASSPGGNTEAFF
TGTGCCAGCAGCCCCGGGGGGAACACTGAAGCTTTCTTT
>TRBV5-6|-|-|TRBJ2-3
CASSLLSGVDTQYF
TGTGCCAGCAGCTTGCTTTCGGGGGTAGATACGCAGTATTTT
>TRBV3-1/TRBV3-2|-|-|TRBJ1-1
CASSFRSTEAFF
TGTGCCAGCAGCTTTAGGAGCACTGAAGCTTTCTTT
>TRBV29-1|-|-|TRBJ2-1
CSVEGGTSEQFF
TGCAGCGTTGAAGGGGGGACAAGTGAGCAGTTCTTC
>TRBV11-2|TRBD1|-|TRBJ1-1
CASSPWTGKYTEAFF
TGTGCCAGCAGCCCCTGGACAGGGAAATACACTGAAGCTTTCTTT
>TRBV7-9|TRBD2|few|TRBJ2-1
CASSRGLAAYNEQFF
TGTGCCAGCAGCCGGGGACTAGCGGCCTACAATGAGCAGTTCTTC
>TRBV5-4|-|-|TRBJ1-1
CASSLGGNKEAFF
TGTGCCAGCAGCTTGGGAGGGAATAAAGAAGCTTTCTTT
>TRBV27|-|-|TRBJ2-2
CAIRGGAGELFF
TGTGCCATTCGAGGGGGTGCCGGGGAGCTGTTTTTT
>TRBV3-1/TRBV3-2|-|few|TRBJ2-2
CASSSLGSGGNTGELFF
TGTGCCAGCAGCTCGTTAGGGAGCGGAGGGAACACCGGGGAGCTGTTTTTT
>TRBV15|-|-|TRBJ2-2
CATSSIDTGELFF
TGTGCCACCAGCAGCATAGACACCGGGGAGCTGTTTTTT
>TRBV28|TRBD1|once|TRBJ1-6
CASSLLPGQYNSPLHF
TGTGCCAGCAGTCTGTTGCCGGGACAGTATAATTCACCCCTCCACTTT
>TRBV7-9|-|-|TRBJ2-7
CASQPTQGLLYEQYF
TGTGCCAGCCAACCCACCCAGGGTCTTCTTTACGAGCAGTACTTC
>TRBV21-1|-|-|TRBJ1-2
CASFPDRLYGYTF
TGTGCCAGTTTTCCGGACAGGCTCTATGGCTACACCTTC
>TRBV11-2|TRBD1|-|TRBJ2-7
CASRFTTGPSYEQYF
TGTGCCAGCAGATTTACGACAGGGCCTTCCTACGAGCAGTACTTC
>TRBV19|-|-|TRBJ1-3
CASSDVVSYSGNTIYF
TGTGCCAGTAGTGATGTGGTGTCCTACTCTGGAAACACCATATATTTT
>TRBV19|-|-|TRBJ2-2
CASSKGIGELFF
TGTGCCAGTAGTAAGGGGATCGGGGAGCTGTTTTTT
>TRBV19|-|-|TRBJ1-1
CATNERMNTEAFF
TGTGCCACAAACGAGAGGATGAACACTGAAGCTTTCTTT
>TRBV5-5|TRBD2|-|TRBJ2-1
CASSFIAGFQNEQFF
TGTGCCAGCAGCTTCATAGCGGGGTTCCAAAATGAGCAGTTCTTC
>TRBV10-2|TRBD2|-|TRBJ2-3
CASTGLAGGLGTDTQYF
TGCGCCAGCACCGGACTAGCGGGAGGGCTTGGCACAGATACGCAGTATTTT
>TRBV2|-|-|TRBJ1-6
CASSAIQINNSPLHF
TGTGCCAGCAGTGCGATTCAGATAAATAATTCACCCCTCCACTTT
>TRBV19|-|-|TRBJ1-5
CASSTGFSSNQPQHF
TGTGCCAGTAGTACAGGGTTCTCCAGCAATCAGCCCCAGCATTTT
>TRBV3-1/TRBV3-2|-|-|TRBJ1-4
CASSLREKLFF
TGTGCCAGCAGCCTACGGGAAAAACTGTTTTTT
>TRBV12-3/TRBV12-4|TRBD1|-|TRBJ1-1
CASSQGQGTEAFF
TGTGCCAGCAGTCAAGGACAGGGCACTGAAGCTTTCTTT
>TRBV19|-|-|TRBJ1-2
CASNGGALPSYTF
TGTGCCAGTAATGGGGGCGCTCTCCCTAGCTACACCTTC
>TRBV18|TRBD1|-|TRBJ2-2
CASSLLGQVNTGELFF
TGTGCCAGCTCCCTCCTTGGACAGGTGAACACCGGGGAGCTGTTTTTT
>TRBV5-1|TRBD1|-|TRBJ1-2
CASSLGWTGTVNYGYTF
TGCGCCAGCAGCTTGGGGTGGACAGGAACAGTTAACTATGGCTACACCTTC
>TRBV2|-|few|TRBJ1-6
CASRGDGPLHF
TGTGCCTCCCGCGGGGACGGACCCCTCCACTTT
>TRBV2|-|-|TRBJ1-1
CASSRLGNTEAFF
TGTGCCAGCAGTAGGTTGGGCAACACTGAAGCTTTCTTT
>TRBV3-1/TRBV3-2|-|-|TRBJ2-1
CASSRSVYNEQFF
TGTGCCAGCAGCCGTAGCGTATACAATGAGCAGTTCTTC
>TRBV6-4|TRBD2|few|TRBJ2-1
CASSDAGGSGDEQFF
TGTGCCAGCAGTGACGCGGGGGGCTCTGGAGATGAGCAGTTCTTC
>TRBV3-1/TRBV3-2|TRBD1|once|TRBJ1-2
CASSYINRGRDGYTF
TGTGCCAGCAGCTACATAAACAGGGGGCGGGATGGCTACACCTTC
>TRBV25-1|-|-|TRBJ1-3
CASSEYRAGLGSGNTIYF
TGTGCCAGCAGTGAATATAGGGCAGGGCTTGGCTCTGGAAACACCATATATTTT